This T cell receptor (beta chain) was obtained from a study of blood T cell repertoires in COVID-19. The protocol was immunoSEQ multiplex PCR, while the TCRdb copy is restricted to in-frame clones and leaves out a portion. The profile shows 140,000 or so clones, around 84% of them singletons. CDR1 is SGHVS and CDR2 is FQNEAQ in the germline V gene. CDR3 size: 14 residues. Trimming removed 4 bases at V and 1 base at J, with 10 bases between. Sequencing used peripheral blood. V gene TRBV7-8 combines with J gene TRBJ1-1, with D possibly being TRBD1 (6 bases). The clonotype originates from a human donor in a cohort sampled during active COVID-19. The DNA of the CDR3 is TGTGCCAGCAGCTCCGAGACAGGGAACACTGAAGCTTTCTTT. Translation gives CASSSETGNTEAFF.